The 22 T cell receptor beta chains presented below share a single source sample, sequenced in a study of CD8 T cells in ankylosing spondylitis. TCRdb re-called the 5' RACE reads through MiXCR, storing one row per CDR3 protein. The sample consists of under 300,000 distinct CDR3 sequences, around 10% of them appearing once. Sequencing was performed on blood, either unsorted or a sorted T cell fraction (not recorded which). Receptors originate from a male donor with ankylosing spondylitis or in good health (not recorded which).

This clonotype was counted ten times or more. CDR3 DNA sequence: TGTGCCAGCAGCTTAGGCGTAGGGGGCCACAATGAGCAGTTCTTC. Its protein is CASSLGVGGHNEQFF. This chain connects TRBV11-2 to TRBJ2-1; 7 bases agree with TRBD1. This CDR3 has 15 residues. The V gene end was trimmed by 1 base and the J gene end by 5 bases; junction bases not matched to a gene: 5. Germline V gene data show CDR1 as SGHAT and CDR2 as FQNNGV.

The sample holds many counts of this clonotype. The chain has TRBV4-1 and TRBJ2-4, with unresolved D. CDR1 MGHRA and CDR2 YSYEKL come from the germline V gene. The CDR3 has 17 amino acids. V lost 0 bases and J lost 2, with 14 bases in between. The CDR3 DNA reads TGCGCCAGCAGCCAAGAGAAGGGTTTGGGTTCCAAAAACATTCAGTACTTC. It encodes CASSQEKGLGSKNIQYF.

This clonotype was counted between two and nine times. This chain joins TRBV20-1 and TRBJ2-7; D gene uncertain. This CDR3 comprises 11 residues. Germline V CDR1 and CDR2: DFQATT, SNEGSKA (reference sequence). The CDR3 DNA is TGCAGCCCAAACCAAGGCTACGAGCAGTACTTC. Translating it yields CSPNQGYEQYF.

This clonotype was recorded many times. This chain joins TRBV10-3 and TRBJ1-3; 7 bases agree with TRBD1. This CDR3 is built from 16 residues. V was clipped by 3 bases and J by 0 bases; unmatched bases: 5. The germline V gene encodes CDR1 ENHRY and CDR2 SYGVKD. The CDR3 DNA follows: TGTGCCATCAGTGAATGGGGACAGAGCTCTGGAAACACCATATATTTT. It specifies CAISEWGQSSGNTIYF.

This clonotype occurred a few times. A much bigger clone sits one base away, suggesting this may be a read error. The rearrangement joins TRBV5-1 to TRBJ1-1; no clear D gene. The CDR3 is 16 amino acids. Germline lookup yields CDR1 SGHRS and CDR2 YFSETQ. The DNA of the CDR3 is TGCGCCACCAGCTTGGTGGTTTCAGGACTGCGGACTGAAGCTTTCTTT. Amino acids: CATSLVVSGLRTEAFF.

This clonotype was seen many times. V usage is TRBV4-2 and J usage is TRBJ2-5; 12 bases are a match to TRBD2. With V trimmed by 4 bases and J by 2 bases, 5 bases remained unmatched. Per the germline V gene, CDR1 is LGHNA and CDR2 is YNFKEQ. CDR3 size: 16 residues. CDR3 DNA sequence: TGTGCCAGCAGCCTCCGGACTAGCGGGGTGCAAGAGACCCAGTACTTC. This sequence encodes CASSLRTSGVQETQYF.

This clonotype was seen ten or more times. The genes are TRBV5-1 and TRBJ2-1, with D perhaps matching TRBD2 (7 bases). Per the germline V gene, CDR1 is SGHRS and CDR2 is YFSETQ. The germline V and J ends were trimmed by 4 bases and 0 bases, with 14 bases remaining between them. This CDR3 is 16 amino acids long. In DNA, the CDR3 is TGCGCCAGCAGCGGGGCGGGGGCCAGCTCCTACAATGAGCAGTTCTTC. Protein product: CASSGAGASSYNEQFF.

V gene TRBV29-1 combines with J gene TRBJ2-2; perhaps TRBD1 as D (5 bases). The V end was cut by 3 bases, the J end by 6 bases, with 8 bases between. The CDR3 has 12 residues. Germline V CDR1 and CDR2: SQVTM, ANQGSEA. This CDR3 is CSVEWGSGELFF. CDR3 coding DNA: TGCAGCGTTGAGTGGGGCTCCGGGGAGCTGTTTTTT.

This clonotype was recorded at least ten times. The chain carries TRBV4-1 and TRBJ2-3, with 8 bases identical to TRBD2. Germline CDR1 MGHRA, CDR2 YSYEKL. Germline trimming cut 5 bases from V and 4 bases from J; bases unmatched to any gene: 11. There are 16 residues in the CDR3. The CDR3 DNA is TGCGCCAGCAGCGTCCAGGGACTAGGGGATTCAGATACGCAGTATTTT. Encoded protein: CASSVQGLGDSDTQYF.

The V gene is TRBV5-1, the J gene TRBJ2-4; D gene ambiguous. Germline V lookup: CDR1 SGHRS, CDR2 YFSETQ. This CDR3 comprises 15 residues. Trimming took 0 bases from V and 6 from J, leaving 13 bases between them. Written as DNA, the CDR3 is TGCGCCAGCAGCTTGGGGTCCCTGGTCGGAAACATTCAGTACTTC. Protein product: CASSLGSLVGNIQYF. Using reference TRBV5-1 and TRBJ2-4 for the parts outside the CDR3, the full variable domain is KAGVTQTPRYLIKTRGQQVTLSCSPISGHRSVSWYQQTPGQGLQFLFEYFSETQRNKGNFPGRFSGRQFSNSRSEMNVSTLELGDSALYLCASSLGSLVGNIQYFGAGTRLSVL.

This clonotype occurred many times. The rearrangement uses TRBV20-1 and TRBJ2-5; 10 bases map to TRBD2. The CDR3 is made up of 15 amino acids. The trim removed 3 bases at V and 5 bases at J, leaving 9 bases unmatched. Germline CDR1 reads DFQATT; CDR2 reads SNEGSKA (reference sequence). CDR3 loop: CSARAGLAVRETQYF. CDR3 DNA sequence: TGCAGTGCTAGGGCCGGACTAGCGGTGAGGGAGACCCAGTACTTC.

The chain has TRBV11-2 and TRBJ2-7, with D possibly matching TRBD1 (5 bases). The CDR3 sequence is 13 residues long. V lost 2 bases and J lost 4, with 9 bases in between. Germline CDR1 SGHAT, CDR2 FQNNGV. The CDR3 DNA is TGTGCCAGCAGCTTAATTAGGGGTTACGAGCAGTACTTC. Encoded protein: CASSLIRGYEQYF.

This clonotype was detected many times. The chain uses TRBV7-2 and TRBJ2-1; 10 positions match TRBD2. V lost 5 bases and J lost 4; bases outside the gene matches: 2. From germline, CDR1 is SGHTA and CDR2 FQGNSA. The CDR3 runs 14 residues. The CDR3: CASSRAGGYNEQFF. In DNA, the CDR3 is TGTGCCAGCAGCCGAGCGGGGGGGTACAATGAGCAGTTCTTC.

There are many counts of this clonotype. CDR3 sequence: CASSPRSLLAGVNTGELFF. The CDR3 nucleotides read TGTGCCAGCAGCCCGCGATCACTACTAGCGGGGGTTAACACCGGGGAGCTGTTTTTT. The chain recombines TRBV4-2 with TRBJ2-2; 11 positions match TRBD2. CDR3 length: 19 amino acids. Trimming cost V 4 bases and J 2 bases; bases outside gene matches: 12. The V gene's germline CDR1 is LGHNA and CDR2 YNFKEQ.

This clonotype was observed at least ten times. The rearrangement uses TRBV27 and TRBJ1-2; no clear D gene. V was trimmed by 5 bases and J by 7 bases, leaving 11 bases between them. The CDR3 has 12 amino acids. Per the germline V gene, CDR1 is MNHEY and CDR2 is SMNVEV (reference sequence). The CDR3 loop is CASSVAGGGYTF. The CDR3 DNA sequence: TGTGCCAGCAGTGTGGCTGGCGGTGGCTACACCTTC.

Here the CDR3 DNA reads TGTGCCAGCAGAACGGACGGCGACTATGGCTACACCTTC. This gives the protein CASRTDGDYGYTF. The rearrangement links TRBV12-3 or TRBV12-4 to TRBJ1-2; the D is unclear. The CDR3 length is 13 residues. V was clipped by 6 bases and J by 3 bases, with 11 bases between them.

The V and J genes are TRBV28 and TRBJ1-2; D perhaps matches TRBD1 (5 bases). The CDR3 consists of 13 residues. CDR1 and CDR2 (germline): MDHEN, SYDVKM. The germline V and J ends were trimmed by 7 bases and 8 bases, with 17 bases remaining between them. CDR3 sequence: CASTPGALKGYTF. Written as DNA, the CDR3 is TGTGCCAGCACCCCCGGGGCCCTTAAGGGCTACACCTTC.

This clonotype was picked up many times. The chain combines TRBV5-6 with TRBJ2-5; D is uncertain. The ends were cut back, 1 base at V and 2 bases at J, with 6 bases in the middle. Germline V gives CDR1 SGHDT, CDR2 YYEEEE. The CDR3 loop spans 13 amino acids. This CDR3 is CASSLKGQETQYF. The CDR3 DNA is TGTGCCAGCAGCTTGAAGGGACAAGAGACCCAGTACTTC.

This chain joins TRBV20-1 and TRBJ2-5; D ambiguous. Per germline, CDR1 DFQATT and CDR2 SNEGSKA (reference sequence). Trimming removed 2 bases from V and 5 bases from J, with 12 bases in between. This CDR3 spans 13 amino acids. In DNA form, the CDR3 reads TGCAGTGCTAGAAACCCTGGGATGGAGACCCAGTACTTC. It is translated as CSARNPGMETQYF.

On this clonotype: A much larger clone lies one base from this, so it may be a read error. CDR3 loop: CAGKTVGNEQFF. The CDR3, as DNA: TGTGCCGGTAAGACGGTAGGGAATGAGCAGTTCTTC. This chain joins TRBV6-5 and TRBJ2-1; no clear D. There are 12 residues in the CDR3. The V and J ends lost 11 bases and 7 bases respectively, with 15 bases between them. Germline V gene lookup returns CDR1 MNHEY and CDR2 SVGAGI.

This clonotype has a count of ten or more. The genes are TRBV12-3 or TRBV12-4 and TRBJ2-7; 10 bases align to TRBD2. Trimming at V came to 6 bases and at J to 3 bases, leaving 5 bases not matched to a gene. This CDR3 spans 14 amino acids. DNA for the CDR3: TGTGCCAGCAGCTCGACTAGCGGGTTCTACGAGCAGTACTTC. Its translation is CASSSTSGFYEQYF.

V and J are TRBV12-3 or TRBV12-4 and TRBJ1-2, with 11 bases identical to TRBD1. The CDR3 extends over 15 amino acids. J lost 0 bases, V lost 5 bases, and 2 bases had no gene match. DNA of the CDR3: TGTGCCAGCAGTAAGGACAGGGGGCCTAACTATGGCTACACCTTC. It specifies CASSKDRGPNYGYTF.